This TCR beta chain was retrieved from a study of monozygotic twins with inflammatory bowel disease. Blood samples, whole and unsorted for T cells, yielded the isolated total RNA. Overall study results and limits: IBD patients share fewer clonotypes with other people than healthy twins do, especially with disease activity.

Comments on this clonotype: The antigen is unknown.

UMIs that included a 6-nucleotide sample barcode were added by template switching, which took place during cDNA synthesis. PCR of TCRalpha and TCRbeta cDNA was nested, with two rounds of about 15 and 9 cycles. Following a re-call of the 5' RACE reads, TCRdb has one entry per CDR3 protein and lacks DNA. The specimen's table records about 450,000 distinct CDR3 sequences. This TCR derives from a human donor with ulcerative colitis or Crohn's disease, or a healthy co-twin of an affected twin (not recorded which). Specimen: blood.

CDR3 region: CASSFKGGETQYF. V usage is TRBV6-1 and J usage is TRBJ2-5; the TRBD1 assignment by TCRdb is unverifiable without DNA. This CDR3 contains 13 residues. Germline CDR1 is MNHNS and CDR2 is SASEGT.